These 24 T cell receptor beta chains originate from one sample sequenced in a study of blood T cell repertoires in COVID-19. The data were produced by immunoSEQ multiplex PCR, yet TCRdb's version contains in-frame clones alone and is incomplete. The sample includes about 130,000 clones, about 93% of them seen just once. Input material: peripheral blood. These receptors came from a man in his forties or fifties with COVID-19, enrolled during active disease.

The genes are TRBV30 and TRBJ2-2; TRBD2 aligns across 8 bases. V gave up 2 bases and J gave up 3 bases; unmatched junction bases: 5. This CDR3 region has 15 residues. Germline CDR1 and CDR2: GTSNPN and SVGIG (reference sequence). CDR3 DNA: TGTGCCTGGAGTCGGCGGGGGGCGGACACCGGGGAGCTGTTTTTT. This sequence encodes CAWSRRGADTGELFF.

This sequence joins TRBV7-3 and TRBJ2-1; D might be TRBD2 (6 bases). V was cut by 5 bases and J by 5 bases, with 10 bases left in between. The CDR3 extends over 13 amino acids. The germline V gene encodes CDR1 SGHTA and CDR2 FQGTGA. The CDR3 nucleotides read TGTGCCAGCAGCACCGGGGGTCACAATGAGCAGTTCTTC. Protein sequence: CASSTGGHNEQFF.

The V and J genes are TRBV6-5 and TRBJ1-1; 10 bases map to TRBD1. The CDR3 covers 13 residues. After removal of 10 bases from V and 4 bases from J, the junction contained 6 bases not matched to a gene. Germline CDR1 MNHEY, CDR2 SVGAGI. CDR3 nucleotides: TGTGCCACCCGACAGGGGGCGTTCACTGAAGCTTTCTTT. Translation gives CATRQGAFTEAFF.

The chain employs TRBV10-3 and TRBJ2-7; a possible D gene is TRBD2 (5 bases). Germline lookup yields CDR1 ENHRY and CDR2 SYGVKD. The length of the CDR3 is 11 residues. V lost 8 bases, J lost 6 bases, and 11 bases lay in between. The CDR3 DNA reads TGTGCCATCGCGGCTAGCCGCGAGCAGTACTTC. It is translated as CAIAASREQYF.

V usage is TRBV6-4 and J usage is TRBJ1-6; no clear D. Germline V gene lookup returns CDR1 MRHNA and CDR2 SNTAGT. V dropped 3 bases and J dropped 6 bases, with 6 bases sitting between them. The length of the CDR3 is 13 residues. The CDR3 sequence: CASSERLNSPLHF. For the CDR3, the DNA is TGTGCCAGCAGTGAGCGGCTTAATTCACCCCTCCACTTT.

This chain links TRBV6-5 with TRBJ2-7, with 12 bases matching TRBD2. The CDR3 length is 15 residues. The V gene's germline CDR1 is MNHEY and CDR2 SVGAGI. Unmatched junction bases numbered 2, after V lost 5 bases and J lost 0 bases. The CDR3 DNA sequence: TGTGCCAGCAGTCGGACTAGCGGGAACTCCTACGAGCAGTACGTC. Translated: CASSRTSGNSYEQYV.

This chain joins TRBV27 and TRBJ2-7; 11 bases align to TRBD2. Unmatched junction bases numbered 1, after V lost 6 bases and J lost 0 bases. In germline, CDR1 is MNHEY, CDR2 SMNVEV (reference sequence). This CDR3 has 14 residues. The CDR3 protein is CASRGLAGSYEQYF. CDR3 sequence (DNA): TGTGCCAGCAGAGGACTAGCGGGCTCCTACGAGCAGTACTTC.

The CDR3 DNA reads as TGTGCCAGCAGCTTAAGTGGGACTAGTGGAGAGACCCAGTACTTC. Its translation is CASSLSGTSGETQYF. V and J are TRBV7-3 and TRBJ2-5; 8 nucleotides line up with TRBD2. CDR1 is SGHTA and CDR2 is FQGTGA in the germline V gene. Unmatched junction bases numbered 5, after V lost 1 base and J lost 4 bases. The CDR3 is made up of 15 amino acids.

The rearrangement uses TRBV13 and TRBJ2-1; D remains unclear. Germline V gene data show CDR1 as PRHDT and CDR2 as FYEKMQ (reference sequence). This CDR3 has 15 residues. Trimming removed 5 bases from V and 4 bases from J, with 15 bases in between. CDR3 sequence (DNA): TGTGCCAGCAGCCCCCGTGGCGGAACTTACAATGAGCAGTTCTTC. Its translation is CASSPRGGTYNEQFF.

This clone was counted once. The V and J genes are TRBV5-4 and TRBJ1-5; no reliable D call. This CDR3 spans 13 amino acids. Germline loops: CDR1 SGHNT, CDR2 YYREEE (reference sequence). V was pared by 0 bases and J by 7 bases, with 8 bases between. The chain's CDR3 is CASSLGSGQPQHF. In DNA form, the CDR3 reads TGTGCCAGCAGCTTGGGTTCGGGACAGCCCCAGCATTTT.

As to this clone: The same CDR3 can be traced to other DNA sequences in this sample. J is TRBJ2-2 and V is TRBV19; D possibly corresponds to TRBD1 (6 bases). Trimming took 1 base from V and 5 from J, leaving 8 bases between them. CDR1 LNHDA and CDR2 SQIVND come from the germline V gene (reference sequence). CDR3 length: 14 residues. The CDR3 DNA reads as TGTGCCAGTAGTATAGGCAGGGGAACCGGGGAGCTGTTTTTT. It specifies CASSIGRGTGELFF.

V gene TRBV2 combines with J gene TRBJ1-4; 8 bases are shared with TRBD1. The germline gives CDR1 SNHLY, CDR2 FYNNEI. The CDR3 covers 14 residues. V lost 6 bases and J lost 7; bases outside the gene matches: 7. The CDR3 loop reads CASREQGVGEKLFF. DNA for the CDR3: TGTGCCAGCAGGGAACAGGGGGTGGGTGAAAAACTGTTTTTT.

This chain connects TRBV7-2 to TRBJ2-5, with 7 bases lining up with TRBD1. From germline, CDR1 is SGHTA and CDR2 FQGNSA. This CDR3 has 14 amino acids. The V gene end was trimmed by 5 bases and the J gene end by 1 base; junction bases not matched to a gene: 4. The CDR3 coding sequence is TGTGCCAGCAGCGACAGGGCCTCCCAAGAGACCCAGTACTTC. Translating it yields CASSDRASQETQYF.

This clone was found once. This chain joins TRBV6-1 and TRBJ1-4; D gene uncertain. Germline V lookup: CDR1 MNHNS, CDR2 SASEGT. Trimming removed 2 bases from V and 0 bases from J, with 4 bases in between. CDR3 length: 14 amino acids. DNA of the CDR3: TGTGCCAGCAGTGAACGTGCAACTAATGAAAAACTGTTTTTT. Translation: CASSERATNEKLFF.

This chain uses TRBV19 with TRBJ1-3, with no clear D. Germline CDR1 LNHDA, CDR2 SQIVND (reference sequence). The CDR3 spans 15 residues. Trimming removed 7 bases at V and 3 bases at J, with 16 bases between. The CDR3 reads CASTPAGRRGNTIYF. The DNA of the CDR3 is TGTGCCAGTACCCCCGCGGGTCGTCGTGGAAACACCATATATTTT.

V usage is TRBV15 and J usage is TRBJ1-5; unclear D gene. This CDR3 is built from 14 residues. Trimming left V 0 bases short and J 5 bases short, with 8 bases between. The germline gives CDR1 LNHNV, CDR2 YYDKDF (reference sequence). For the CDR3, the DNA is TGTGCCACCAGCAGAGAAAGTCGGGATCAGCCCCAGCATTTT. It translates to CATSRESRDQPQHF.

The chain employs TRBV7-3 and TRBJ2-5; 8 nucleotides agree with TRBD2. After removal of 5 bases from V and 1 base from J, the junction contained 6 bases not matched to a gene. Germline CDR1 reads SGHTA; CDR2 reads FQGTGA. This CDR3 spans 15 amino acids. The CDR3 protein is CASSLGLASQETQYF. CDR3 bases: TGTGCCAGCAGCCTCGGACTAGCCTCCCAAGAGACCCAGTACTTC.

The rearrangement joins TRBV18 to TRBJ2-5; D gene ambiguous. This CDR3 has 12 amino acids. CDR1 and CDR2 from the germline V gene are KGHSH and LQKENI. The V gene lost 3 bases and the J gene lost 4 bases, with 6 bases spanning the gap. CDR3 DNA: TGTGCCAGCTCACCCTACGGAGAGACCCAGTACTTC. This codes for CASSPYGETQYF.

The chain recombines TRBV12-3 or TRBV12-4 with TRBJ1-1, with no clear D. Between the trimmed V and J ends, which lost 3 bases and 4 bases, there was a span of 9 bases. The CDR3 totals 13 residues. The CDR3 protein is CASSLGGRTEAFF. In DNA, the CDR3 is TGTGCCAGCAGTTTGGGAGGGCGCACTGAAGCTTTCTTT.

The genes are TRBV11-3 and TRBJ2-7; D uncertain. V gave up 10 bases and J gave up 3 bases, with 10 bases separating them. CDR1 is SGHNT and CDR2 is YENEEA in the germline V gene. This CDR3 is built from 11 residues. The CDR3 loop reads CANLGDYEQYV. The CDR3 coding sequence is TGTGCCAACCTCGGAGACTACGAGCAGTACGTC.

The rearrangement links TRBV5-4 to TRBJ2-3, with D possibly matching TRBD2 (6 bases). The germline V gene has CDR1 SGHNT and CDR2 YYREEE (reference sequence). Between the trimmed V and J ends, which lost 1 base and 5 bases, there was a span of 14 bases. The CDR3 sequence is 15 residues long. The CDR3 protein is CASSLTSFFGDTQYF. The DNA of the CDR3 is TGTGCCAGCAGCTTGACTAGCTTCTTCGGAGATACGCAGTATTTT.

The V gene is TRBV19, the J gene TRBJ1-4, with TRBD1 identical over 9 bases. This CDR3 comprises 17 residues. The V segment lost 5 bases and the J segment 2 bases; nucleotides outside the gene matches: 9. Germline CDR1 LNHDA, CDR2 SQIVND (reference sequence). The CDR3 loop reads CASSPGTGTGTNEKLFF. In DNA form, the CDR3 reads TGTGCCAGTAGTCCCGGGACAGGGACGGGCACTAATGAAAAACTGTTTTTT. Full variable domain (outside the CDR3, taken from reference TRBV19 and TRBJ1-4): DGGITQSPKYLFRKEGQNVTLSCEQNLNHDAMYWYRQDPGQGLRLIYYSQIVNDFQKGDIAEGYSVSREKKESFPLTVTSAQKNPTAFYLCASSPGTGTGTNEKLFFGSGTQLSVL.

This clone was found once. The V call is TRBV9, the J call TRBJ2-7; 13 bases align to TRBD2. Germline loops: CDR1 SGDLS, CDR2 YYNGEE. With 3 bases clipped from V and 2 bases from J, the junction kept 2 bases outside the gene matches. The CDR3 length is 15 residues. The CDR3 here is CASSEGLAGPYEQYF. CDR3 nucleotide sequence: TGTGCCAGCAGCGAGGGACTAGCGGGACCCTACGAGCAGTACTTC.

The rearrangement joins TRBV10-3 to TRBJ1-1; 7 positions match TRBD1. The V and J ends lost 3 bases and 9 bases, in that order; junction bases with no gene match: 7. CDR1 is ENHRY and CDR2 is SYGVKD in the germline V gene. The CDR3 sequence is 13 residues long. CDR3: CAISELGQAKAFF. As DNA, the CDR3 is TGTGCCATCAGTGAACTAGGACAGGCAAAAGCTTTCTTT.